This TCR beta chain came from a study of OX40 agonist ivuxolimab in advanced cancers. The wider study: The group had a mean age of 60 years, ranged from about 20 to 79, and was roughly 83% male.

V lost 2 bases to trimming and J lost 4 bases, with 7 bases between them. Germline V CDR1 and CDR2: WNHNN, SYGVQD (reference sequence). The CDR3 is 13 residues long. Assay: immunoSEQ multiplex PCR; the TCRdb copy retains only in-frame clones and omits some. The sample contains about 84,000 clones, around four fifths of which appear only once. The starting material was CD4+ or CD8+ T cells sorted from blood, obtained in a trial of the OX40 agonist ivuxolimab. The chain employs TRBV10-1 and TRBJ2-3; D not resolved. The sequence came from an adult with an advanced solid tumor such as melanoma, head and neck, liver or kidney cancer. The CDR3 reads CASSESGADTQYF. CDR3 nucleotide sequence: TGCGCCAGCAGTGAGAGTGGTGCAGATACGCAGTATTTT.